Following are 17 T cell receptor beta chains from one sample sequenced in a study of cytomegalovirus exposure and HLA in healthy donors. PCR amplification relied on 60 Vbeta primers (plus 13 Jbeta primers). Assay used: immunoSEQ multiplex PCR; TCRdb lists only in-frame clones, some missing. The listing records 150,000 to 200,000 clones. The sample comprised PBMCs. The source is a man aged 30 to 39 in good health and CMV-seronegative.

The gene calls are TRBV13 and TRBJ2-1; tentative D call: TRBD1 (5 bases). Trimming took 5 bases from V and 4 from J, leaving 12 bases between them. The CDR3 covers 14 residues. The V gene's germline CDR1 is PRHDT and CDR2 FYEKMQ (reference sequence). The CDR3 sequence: CASSPRQIYNEQFF. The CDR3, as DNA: TGTGCCAGCAGCCCCCGACAGATTTACAATGAGCAGTTCTTC.

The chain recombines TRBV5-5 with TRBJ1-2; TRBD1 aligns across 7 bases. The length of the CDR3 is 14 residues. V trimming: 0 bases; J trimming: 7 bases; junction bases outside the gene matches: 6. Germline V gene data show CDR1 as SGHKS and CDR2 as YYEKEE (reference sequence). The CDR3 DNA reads TGTGCCAGCAGCTTGGTATGGGGACAGCCTGGCTACACCTTC. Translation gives CASSLVWGQPGYTF.

CDR3 bases: TGTGCCAGCAGCCCGACAACCCAAAACATTCAGTACTTC. This gives the protein CASSPTTQNIQYF. V is TRBV7-2 and J is TRBJ2-4; D is uncertain. The CDR3 sequence is 13 residues long. V shed 5 bases and J shed 5 bases, with 10 bases lying between them. Germline CDR1 reads SGHTA; CDR2 reads FQGNSA.

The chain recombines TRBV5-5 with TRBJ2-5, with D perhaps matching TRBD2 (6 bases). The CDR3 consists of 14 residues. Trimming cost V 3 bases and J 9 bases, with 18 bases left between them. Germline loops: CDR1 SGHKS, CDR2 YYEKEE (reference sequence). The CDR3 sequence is CASSSEGRERSQYF. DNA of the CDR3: TGTGCCAGCAGCTCCGAGGGCCGGGAGAGGTCCCAGTACTTC. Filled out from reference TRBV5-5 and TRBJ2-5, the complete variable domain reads DAGVTQSPTHLIKTRGQQVTLRCSPISGHKSVSWYQQVLGQGPQFIFQYYEKEERGRGNFPDRFSARQFPNYSSELNVNALLLGDSALYLCASSSEGRERSQYFGPGTRLLVL.

CDR3 region: CASSYNPPTVLSSYTF. CDR3 DNA: TGTGCCAGCAGCTACAACCCCCCCACGGTACTATCGAGCTACACCTTC. The J gene is TRBJ1-2, the V gene TRBV13; no clear D. With 4 bases removed from V and 9 bases from J, the gap between germline ends came to 24 bases. The CDR3 is 16 amino acids. In germline, CDR1 is PRHDT, CDR2 FYEKMQ (reference sequence).

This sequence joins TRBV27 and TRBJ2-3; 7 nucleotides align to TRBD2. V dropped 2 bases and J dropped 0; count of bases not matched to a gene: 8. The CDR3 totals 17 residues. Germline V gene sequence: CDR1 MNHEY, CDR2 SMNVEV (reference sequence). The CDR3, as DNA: TGTGCCAGCAGTTTAGACTTGGGAGGGTGGAGCACAGATACGCAGTATTTT. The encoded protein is CASSLDLGGWSTDTQYF.

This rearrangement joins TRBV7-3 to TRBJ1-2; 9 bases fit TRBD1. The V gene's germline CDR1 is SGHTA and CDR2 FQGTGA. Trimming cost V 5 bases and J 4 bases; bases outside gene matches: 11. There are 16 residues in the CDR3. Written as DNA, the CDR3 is TGTGCCAGCAGCGCTCAATCCGGGACAGGGATCTATGGCTACACCTTC. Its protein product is CASSAQSGTGIYGYTF.

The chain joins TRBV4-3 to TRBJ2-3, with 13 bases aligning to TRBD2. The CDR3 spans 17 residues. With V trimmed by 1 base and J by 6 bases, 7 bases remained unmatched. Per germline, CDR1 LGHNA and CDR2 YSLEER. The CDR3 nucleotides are TGCGCCAGCAGCCAAGCGGGACTAGCGGGGTGGGGCGATACGCAGTATTTT. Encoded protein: CASSQAGLAGWGDTQYF.

Written as DNA, the CDR3 is TGCAGCGTTGTAAGGACAGGGCAAGAGACCCAGTACTTC. It encodes CSVVRTGQETQYF. The chain carries TRBV29-1 and TRBJ2-5, with TRBD1 identical over 8 bases. The germline V gene has CDR1 SQVTM and CDR2 ANQGSEA. The CDR3 totals 13 residues. The V segment lost 4 bases and the J segment 2 bases; nucleotides outside the gene matches: 3.

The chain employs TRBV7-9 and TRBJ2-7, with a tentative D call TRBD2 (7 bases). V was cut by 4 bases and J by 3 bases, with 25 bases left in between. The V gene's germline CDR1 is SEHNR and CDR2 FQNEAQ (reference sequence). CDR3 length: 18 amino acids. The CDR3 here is CASSSTLLRGGTYYEQYF. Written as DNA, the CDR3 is TGTGCCAGCAGCTCCACCCTATTGAGGGGGGGAACCTACTACGAGCAGTACTTC.

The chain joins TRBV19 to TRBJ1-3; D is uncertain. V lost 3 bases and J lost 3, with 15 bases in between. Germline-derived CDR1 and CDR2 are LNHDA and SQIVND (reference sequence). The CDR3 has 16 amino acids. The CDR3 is CASSISPGGIGNTIYF. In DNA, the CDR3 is TGTGCCAGTAGTATCTCACCTGGAGGGATTGGAAACACCATATATTTT.

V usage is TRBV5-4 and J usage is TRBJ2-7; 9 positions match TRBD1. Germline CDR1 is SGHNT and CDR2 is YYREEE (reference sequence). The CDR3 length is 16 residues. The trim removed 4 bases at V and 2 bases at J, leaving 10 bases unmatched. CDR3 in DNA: TGTGCCAGCAGCCAAAGAGGACAGGGGCACCCCTACGAGCAGTACTTC. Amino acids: CASSQRGQGHPYEQYF.

In DNA form, the CDR3 reads TGCAGCGTTGAGAAGATAGGGGCTGGAAACACCATATATTTT. This sequence encodes CSVEKIGAGNTIYF. The J gene is TRBJ1-3, the V gene TRBV29-1, with a tentative D call TRBD1 (5 bases). The germline gives CDR1 SQVTM, CDR2 ANQGSEA. CDR3 length: 14 residues. V was clipped by 3 bases and J by 2 bases, with 11 bases between them.

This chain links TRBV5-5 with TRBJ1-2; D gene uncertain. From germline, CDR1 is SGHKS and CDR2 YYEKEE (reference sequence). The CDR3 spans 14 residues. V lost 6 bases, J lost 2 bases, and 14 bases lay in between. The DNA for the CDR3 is TGTGCCAGCACCCCTGAACAGACAAACTATGGCTACACCTTC. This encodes CASTPEQTNYGYTF.

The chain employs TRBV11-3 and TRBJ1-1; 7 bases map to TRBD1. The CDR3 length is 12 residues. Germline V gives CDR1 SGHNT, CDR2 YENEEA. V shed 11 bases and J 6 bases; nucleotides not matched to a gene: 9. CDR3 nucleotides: TGTGCCGTGCAGGGGGTGAGGGCTGAAGCTTTCTTT. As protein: CAVQGVRAEAFF.

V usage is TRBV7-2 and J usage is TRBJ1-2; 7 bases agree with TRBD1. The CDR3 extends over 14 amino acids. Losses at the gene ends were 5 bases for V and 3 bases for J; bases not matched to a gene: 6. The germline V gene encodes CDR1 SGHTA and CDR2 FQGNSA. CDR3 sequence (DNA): TGTGCCAGCAGCCGGGGGACAGAGGACTATGGCTACACCTTC. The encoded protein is CASSRGTEDYGYTF.

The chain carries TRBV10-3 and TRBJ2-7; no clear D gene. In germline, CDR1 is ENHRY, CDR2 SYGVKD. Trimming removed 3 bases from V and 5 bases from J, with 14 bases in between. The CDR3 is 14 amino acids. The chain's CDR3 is CAISESPLRNEQYF. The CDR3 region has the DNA TGTGCCATCAGTGAATCCCCCCTGAGGAACGAGCAGTACTTC.